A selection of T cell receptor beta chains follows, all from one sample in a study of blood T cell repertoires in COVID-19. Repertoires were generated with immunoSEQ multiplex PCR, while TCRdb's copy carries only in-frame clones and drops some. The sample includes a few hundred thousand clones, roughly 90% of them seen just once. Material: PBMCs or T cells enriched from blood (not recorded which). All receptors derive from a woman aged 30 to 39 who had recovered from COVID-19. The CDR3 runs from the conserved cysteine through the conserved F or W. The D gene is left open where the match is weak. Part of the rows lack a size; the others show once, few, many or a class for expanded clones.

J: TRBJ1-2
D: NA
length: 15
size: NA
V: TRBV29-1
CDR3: CSVEGSQGRNLGYTF
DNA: TGCAGCGTTGAGGGGTCGCAGGGTCGAAATCTAGGCTACACCTTC

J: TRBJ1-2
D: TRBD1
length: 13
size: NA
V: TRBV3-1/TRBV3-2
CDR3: CASSQVGTAGYTF
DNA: TGTGCCAGCAGCCAAGTTGGGACAGCCGGCTACACCTTC

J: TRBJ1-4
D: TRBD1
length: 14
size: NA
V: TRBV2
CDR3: CASSTKYRGGSSFF
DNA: TGTGCCAGCTCGACAAAATACAGGGGAGGTAGTTCGTTTTTT

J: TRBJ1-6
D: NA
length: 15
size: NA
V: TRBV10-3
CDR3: CAISEGAGRDSPLHF
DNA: TGTGCCATCAGTGAGGGGGCCGGACGAGATTCACCCCTCCACTTT

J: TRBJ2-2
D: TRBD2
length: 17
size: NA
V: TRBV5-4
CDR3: CASSFLMAGGGTGELFF
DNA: TGTGCCAGCAGCTTCCTAATGGCGGGAGGTGGCACCGGGGAGCTGTTTTTT

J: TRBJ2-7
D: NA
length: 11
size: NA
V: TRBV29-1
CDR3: CSIRVSYEQYF
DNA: TGCAGCATCAGGGTCTCCTACGAGCAGTACTTC

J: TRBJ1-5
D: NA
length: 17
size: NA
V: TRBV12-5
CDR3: CASGLATTGLRNQPQHF
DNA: TGTGCTAGTGGTTTGGCCACGACAGGATTGCGGAATCAGCCCCAGCATTTT

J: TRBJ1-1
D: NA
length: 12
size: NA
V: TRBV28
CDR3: CASSFGGGGAFF
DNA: TGTGCCAGCAGTTTTGGGGGGGGCGGGGCTTTCTTT

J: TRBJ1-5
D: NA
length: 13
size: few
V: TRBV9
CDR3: CASSVAPGQPQHF
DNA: TGTGCCAGCAGCGTAGCCCCGGGACAGCCCCAGCATTTT

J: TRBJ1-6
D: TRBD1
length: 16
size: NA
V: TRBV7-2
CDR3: CASSSRPGQGASPLHF
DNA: TGTGCCAGCAGCTCCCGACCGGGACAGGGGGCTTCACCCCTCCACTTT

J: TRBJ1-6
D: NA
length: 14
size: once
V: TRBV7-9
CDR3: CASSLVQGGSPLHF
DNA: TGTGCCAGCAGCTTAGTCCAGGGAGGATCACCCCTCCACTTT

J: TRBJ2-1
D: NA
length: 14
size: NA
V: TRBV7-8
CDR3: CASRVSRGADEQFF
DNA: TGTGCCAGCAGAGTTAGCAGGGGGGCCGATGAGCAGTTCTTC

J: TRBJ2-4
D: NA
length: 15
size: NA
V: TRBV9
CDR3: CASSVYGDPGDIQYF
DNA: TGTGCCAGCAGCGTTTATGGAGACCCCGGGGACATTCAGTACTTC

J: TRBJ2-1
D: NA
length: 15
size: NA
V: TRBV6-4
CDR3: CASSDFVPYQVEQFF
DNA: TGTGCCAGCAGTGACTTTGTCCCCTACCAGGTTGAGCAGTTCTTC

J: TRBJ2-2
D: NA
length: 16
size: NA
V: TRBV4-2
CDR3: CASSQDMIVGTGELFF
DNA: TGTGCCAGCAGCCAGGACATGATTGTTGGCACCGGGGAGCTGTTTTTT

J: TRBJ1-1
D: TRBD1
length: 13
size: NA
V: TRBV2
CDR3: CAIKQGMNTEAFF
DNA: TGTGCCATCAAACAGGGGATGAACACTGAAGCTTTCTTT

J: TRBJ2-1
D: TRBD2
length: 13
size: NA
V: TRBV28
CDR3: CASSAGTSNEQFF
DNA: TGTGCCAGCAGCGCTGGGACTAGCAATGAGCAGTTCTTC

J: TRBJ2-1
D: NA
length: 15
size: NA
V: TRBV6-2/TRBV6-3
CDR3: CASSYLGGRYNEQFF
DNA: TGTGCCAGCAGTTACCTCGGGGGGCGCTACAATGAGCAGTTCTTC

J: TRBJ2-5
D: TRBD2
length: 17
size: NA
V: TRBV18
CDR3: CASSPPSGGLFQETQYF
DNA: TGTGCCAGCTCACCCCCCAGCGGGGGCCTTTTCCAAGAGACCCAGTACTTC

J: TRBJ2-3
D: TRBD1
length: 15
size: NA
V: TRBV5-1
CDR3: CASSLGQGGADTQYF
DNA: TGCGCCAGCAGCTTGGGACAGGGTGGCGCAGATACGCAGTATTTT

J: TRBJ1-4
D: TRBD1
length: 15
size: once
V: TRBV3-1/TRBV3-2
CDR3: CASSEGQGPGEKLFF
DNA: TGTGCCAGCAGCGAAGGACAGGGGCCGGGTGAAAAACTGTTTTTT

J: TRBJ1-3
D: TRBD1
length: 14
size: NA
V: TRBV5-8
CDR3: CASSFTGDGNTIYF
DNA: TGTGCCAGCAGCTTCACAGGGGATGGAAACACCATATATTTT

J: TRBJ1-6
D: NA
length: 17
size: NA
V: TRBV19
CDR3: CASSIVPGTSQNSPLHF
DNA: TGTGCCAGTAGTATTGTCCCGGGGACTTCTCAGAATTCACCCCTCCACTTT